This is a list of T cell receptor beta chains from one sample in a study of blood T cell repertoires in COVID-19. Clones were sequenced by immunoSEQ multiplex PCR, and TCRdb holds only the in-frame ones, with some missing. The sample shows 190,000 or so clones, around 83% of them seen only once. The sample taken for sequencing was peripheral blood. Every receptor here comes from a man aged 45-65 years with active or convalescent COVID-19. CDR3s include the opening cysteine and the closing phenylalanine or tryptophan. A D gene is named only where the DNA matches it firmly. Clone size appears in some rows only: once, few, many, or a class for an expanded clone.

cdr3_nt	cdr3_aa	cdr3_length	clone_size	d_call	v_call	j_call
TGTGCCAGTAGTATTCGCAGTTTTTATGGCTACACCTTC	CASSIRSFYGYTF	13	NA	NA	TRBV19	TRBJ1-2
TGTGCCAGCAGTCCTACCGCGCAGGGGGACACCATATATTTT	CASSPTAQGDTIYF	14	NA	TRBD1	TRBV2	TRBJ1-3
TGCGCCAGCAGCTTGGACGCCCTATCGAACACTGAAGCTTTCTTT	CASSLDALSNTEAFF	15	NA	NA	TRBV5-1	TRBJ1-1
TGTGCCAGCAGCGTAGAGGGTGGGGGCCCGGCCTACGAGCAGTACTTC	CASSVEGGGPAYEQYF	16	NA	NA	TRBV9	TRBJ2-7
TGTGCCACCAGTGATTCAGACTCTAATGAAAAACTGTTTTTT	CATSDSDSNEKLFF	14	NA	NA	TRBV24-1	TRBJ1-4
TGTGCCAGCAGCACCGGACAGGGGTTGAGGTGGGGCTACACCTTC	CASSTGQGLRWGYTF	15	NA	TRBD1	TRBV28	TRBJ1-2
TGCGCCAGCTACACGACAGGGCCCAGGGAGCTGTTTTTT	CASYTTGPRELFF	13	NA	TRBD1	TRBV4-1	TRBJ2-2
TGTGCCAGTAAACCAGCGGGTCCCTCCTACGAGCAGTACTTC	CASKPAGPSYEQYF	14	NA	NA	TRBV21-1	TRBJ2-7
TGTGCCAGCCTTTCTAGCGGACCAGATACGCAGTATTTT	CASLSSGPDTQYF	13	NA	TRBD2	TRBV28	TRBJ2-3
TGCGCCAGCAGCCCAGGTGGTCCAACCTCGAACACTGAAGCTTTCTTT	CASSPGGPTSNTEAFF	16	NA	NA	TRBV5-1	TRBJ1-1
TGTGCCAGCAGGCCGACATACGGACAACATGGCTACACCTTC	CASRPTYGQHGYTF	14	NA	NA	TRBV6-5	TRBJ1-2
TGTGCCAGCAGATCAATCGGAGGGAGAACCTCCTATAATTCACCCCTCCACTTT	CASRSIGGRTSYNSPLHF	18	NA	NA	TRBV7-2	TRBJ1-6
TGTGCCAGCAGCCTTGGGGGGAATAATTCACCCCTCCACTTT	CASSLGGNNSPLHF	14	NA	NA	TRBV3-1/TRBV3-2	TRBJ1-6
TGTGCCAGCAAGCCAAGCGGGGGTACCGGGGAGCTGTTTTTT	CASKPSGGTGELFF	14	NA	TRBD2	TRBV14	TRBJ2-2
TGTGCCAGCTCAGAACTAGCGGGGGAGTACAATGAGCAGTTCTTC	CASSELAGEYNEQFF	15	NA	TRBD2	TRBV18	TRBJ2-1
TGTGCCACCAGCAGAGATTCAGGGGGACACGTATACGAGCAGTACTTC	CATSRDSGGHVYEQYF	16	once	TRBD1	TRBV15	TRBJ2-7
TGCGCCAGCAGCTTGGGACAGGGGGCCACTAACTATGGCTACACCTTC	CASSLGQGATNYGYTF	16	NA	TRBD1	TRBV5-1	TRBJ1-2
TGCGCCAGCACCCAAACGAAAAGAATAGCGGGGGGTTACAATGAGCAGTTCTTC	CASTQTKRIAGGYNEQFF	18	NA	TRBD2	TRBV10-2	TRBJ2-1
TGTGCCAGCAGCTTAAGCGGGAACCAAGAGACCCAGTACTTC	CASSLSGNQETQYF	14	NA	TRBD2	TRBV11-2	TRBJ2-5
TGTGCCAGCAGCCAAACACCGGACAGGGTGTACGAAAAACTGTTTTTT	CASSQTPDRVYEKLFF	16	once	TRBD1	TRBV3-1/TRBV3-2	TRBJ1-4
TGTGCCAGTAGTATATTTAGCGGGGCTGGGGCCAACGTCCTGACTTTC	CASSIFSGAGANVLTF	16	NA	TRBD2	TRBV19	TRBJ2-6
TGTGCCAGCAGTACACCAAAACTAGCGGGGGGGCCAAAAGGCACAGATACGCAGTATTTT	CASSTPKLAGGPKGTDTQYF	20	once	TRBD2	TRBV3-1/TRBV3-2	TRBJ2-3
TGCGCCAGCAGCCAAGATGACAGACGAAACACCATATATTTT	CASSQDDRRNTIYF	14	NA	NA	TRBV4-3	TRBJ1-3
TGTGCCAGCAGCTTAGGGAACAGGGGGCGGCTTGAATGGGGCTACACCTTC	CASSLGNRGRLEWGYTF	17	NA	TRBD1	TRBV11-2	TRBJ1-2